What follows are 2 T cell receptor beta chains derived from one specimen sequenced in a study of CXCR3-negative and CXCR3-positive naive CD8 T cells. UMI-tagged TRB cDNA libraries were built via 5' RACE. TCRdb re-called the 5' RACE reads; every CDR3 protein appears as one record, without DNA. Its table records roughly 45,000 distinct CDR3 sequences. The sequenced material came from naive CXCR3- CD8+ T cells from blood. Subset described: CD45RO-CCR7+CD27+CD95- naive CD8+ T cells lacking CXCR3 (TNR3-). The receptor source for this set is a human donor in good health. Some clones in this sample may be carry-over from other donors' samples.

The genes are TRBV28 and TRBJ1-4; the TRBD1 assignment by TCRdb is unverifiable without DNA. The CDR3 loop spans 15 amino acids. Per the germline V gene, CDR1 is MDHEN and CDR2 is SYDVKM. The CDR3 sequence: CASSFGQGEVEKLFF.

The genes are TRBV5-1 and TRBJ2-3; TCRdb's D call of TRBD2 is untestable without DNA. The germline CDR1 and CDR2 sequences are SGHRS and YFSETQ. The CDR3 contains 16 residues. The CDR3 loop is CASSLASGMASDTQYF.